This paragraph covers one TCR beta chain sequence. The sample belongs to a study of CD8 T cells in Susac syndrome. RNA totalling roughly 0.45 to 1 ug underwent reverse transcription with random hexamers. TCRdb called the immunoSEQ multiplex PCR reads again in MiXCR, with one record for every CDR3 protein. The data show under 150,000 distinct CDR3 sequences, with approximately 94% seen just once and about 0.08% held by the top ten. Looked up from germline, CDR1 is KGHDR and CDR2 is SFDVKD. The V and J ends lost 3 bases and 7 bases, in that order; junction bases with no gene match: 5. CDR3 length equals 15 residues.

This sequence joins TRBV24-1 and TRBJ2-2; 9 positions agree with TRBD1. The sequence was obtained from a human donor with Susac syndrome. Sequenced material: CD4+ T cells from PBMCs. CDR3 sequence (DNA): TGTGCCACCAGTGATCCGGGACAGGGAAACGGGGAGCTGTTTTTT. This sequence encodes CATSDPGQGNGELFF.